This T cell receptor beta chain was recovered during a study of blood T cell repertoires in COVID-19. Turning to the study itself: The United States, Italy and Spain provided the acute and convalescent COVID-19 samples. T cells, B-cell-depleted T cells, or PBMCs supplied cDNA or gDNA.

Per the original methods: Quantification of nucleated cells was approximated via reference gene primer amplification. Profiled with immunoSEQ multiplex PCR; TCRdb holds only in-frame clones, not every one. From that table come the V and J calls and clone size; the DNA was used to work out D and trimming. The data show about 140,000 clones, with 77% seen just once and more than 8.5% held by the top ten. There are 14 residues in the CDR3. CDR1 and CDR2 (germline): MNHEY, SMNVEV (reference sequence). Trimming cost V 5 bases and J 7 bases; bases outside gene matches: 10. The receptor's source is a woman aged 45-65 years with active or convalescent COVID-19. The rearrangement joins TRBV27 to TRBJ1-1; 7 nucleotides match TRBD1. Sequencing used peripheral blood. Here the CDR3 DNA reads TGTGCCAGCAGTCAGGGGGGTGTAAAGGGTGAAGCTTTCTTT. As protein: CASSQGGVKGEAFF.